Shown below are 20 T cell receptor beta chains from a single sample sequenced in a study of cytomegalovirus exposure and HLA in healthy donors. Use of 60 Vbeta and 13 Jbeta primers characterized the PCR. Profiled with immunoSEQ multiplex PCR; TCRdb holds only in-frame clones, not every one. The sample lists some 65,000 clones, 55% to 65% seen once, with about 3% in the top ten. The sample taken for sequencing was PBMCs. Every receptor here comes from a man younger than 45 in good health and CMV-seronegative.

The chain uses TRBV9 and TRBJ2-2; D is ambiguous. The V end lost 0 bases, the J end lost 0 bases, and 6 bases lay between the germline ends. CDR3 length equals 15 residues. Germline CDR1 SGDLS, CDR2 YYNGEE. CDR3 residues: CASSVGSTNTGELFF. The CDR3 coding sequence is TGTGCCAGCAGCGTAGGCAGTACGAACACCGGGGAGCTGTTTTTT.

The rearrangement joins TRBV10-3 to TRBJ2-2; a weak D match, TRBD1 (5 bases). Per germline, CDR1 ENHRY and CDR2 SYGVKD. V was trimmed by 8 bases and J by 1 base, leaving 8 bases between them. The CDR3 is 13 residues long. The DNA of the CDR3 is TGTGCCATCGCAGGACAGAACACCGGGGAGCTGTTTTTT. Its protein product is CAIAGQNTGELFF.

The V call is TRBV30, the J call TRBJ2-7; 8 nucleotides agree with TRBD1. The ends lost 1 base at V and 4 bases at J; junction bases unmatched: 6. CDR3 length: 14 amino acids. The germline CDR1 and CDR2 sequences are GTSNPN and SVGIG (reference sequence). This chain's CDR3 is CAWSGPDRGYEQYF. DNA of the CDR3: TGTGCCTGGAGTGGTCCAGACAGGGGTTACGAGCAGTACTTC.

The V call is TRBV2, the J call TRBJ2-3, with a tentative D call TRBD1 (5 bases). This CDR3 spans 12 amino acids. Trimming removed 5 bases at V and 3 bases at J, with 6 bases between. Per the germline V gene, CDR1 is SNHLY and CDR2 is FYNNEI. The DNA of the CDR3 is TGTGCCAGCAGTTACAGGACAGATACGCAGTATTTT. Its translation: CASSYRTDTQYF.

The rearrangement links TRBV6-5 to TRBJ2-7; tentatively, D is TRBD1 (9 bases). The germline CDR1 and CDR2 sequences are MNHEY and SVGAGI. This CDR3 contains 15 residues. Deletions cut 5 bases from V and 2 bases from J, with 16 bases between. The CDR3 region is CASSADRGLAYEQYF. In DNA, the CDR3 is TGTGCCAGCAGTGCGGACAGGGGACTAGCCTACGAGCAGTACTTC.

The V gene is TRBV29-1, the J gene TRBJ1-2; the match to TRBD1 covers 9 bases. The CDR3 sequence is 14 residues long. Germline CDR1 and CDR2: SQVTM and ANQGSEA. V gave up 0 bases and J gave up 5 bases; unmatched junction bases: 4. The CDR3 region is CSVEETGTGYGYTF. The CDR3 DNA sequence: TGCAGCGTTGAAGAGACCGGGACAGGGTATGGCTACACCTTC.

The chain joins TRBV5-6 to TRBJ2-1; D unresolved. The V end lost 1 base, the J end lost 8 bases, and 10 bases lay between the germline ends. This CDR3 has 13 amino acids. CDR1 is SGHDT, CDR2 YYEEEE, per germline. CDR3 sequence (DNA): TGTGCCAGCAGCTTGCGGTATATCGATGAGCAGTTCTTC. It encodes CASSLRYIDEQFF. The variable domain in full, with the rest retrieved from reference TRBV5-6 and TRBJ2-1, is DAGVTQSPTHLIKTRGQQVTLRCSPKSGHDTVSWYQQALGQGPQFIFQYYEEEERQRGNFPDRFSGHQFPNYSSELNVNALLLGDSALYLCASSLRYIDEQFFGPGTRLTVL.

The chain uses TRBV15 and TRBJ1-5; 7 bases fit TRBD1. Germline CDR1 is LNHNV and CDR2 is YYDKDF (reference sequence). Losses at the gene ends were 0 bases for V and 2 bases for J; bases not matched to a gene: 13. The CDR3 is 19 amino acids. The CDR3 is CATSRDPVGVGGGNQPQHF. The CDR3 coding sequence is TGTGCCACCAGCAGAGATCCAGTGGGGGTAGGGGGCGGCAATCAGCCCCAGCATTTT.

V usage is TRBV30 and J usage is TRBJ2-5, with 10 nucleotides matching TRBD2. In germline, CDR1 is GTSNPN, CDR2 SVGIG (reference sequence). The CDR3 length is 14 residues. The J segment lost 4 bases and the V segment lost 5 bases, leaving 7 bases of the junction unmatched. The CDR3 DNA sequence: TGTGCCTGGGGAGCGGGGGGGCCCCGAGAGACCCAGTACTTC. Translated: CAWGAGGPRETQYF. Combining the CDR3 with reference TRBV30 and TRBJ2-5 gives the whole variable domain SQTIHQWPATLVQPVGSPLSLECTVEGTSNPNLYWYRQAAGRGLQLLFYSVGIGQISSEVPQNLSASRPQDRQFILSSKKLLLSDSGFYLCAWGAGGPRETQYFGPGTRLLVL.

The chain carries TRBV2 and TRBJ1-4; D gene uncertain. This CDR3 comprises 14 residues. V was clipped by 6 bases and J by 7 bases, with 15 bases between them. From germline, CDR1 is SNHLY and CDR2 FYNNEI. CDR3 coding DNA: TGTGCCAGCAGGGTAGAATACCTAAGTGAAAAACTGTTTTTT. Amino acid sequence: CASRVEYLSEKLFF.

V gene TRBV2 combines with J gene TRBJ2-7; TRBD1 matches 7 bases. The germline V gene encodes CDR1 SNHLY and CDR2 FYNNEI. V gave up 9 bases and J gave up 3 bases; unmatched junction bases: 17. This CDR3 has 16 residues. The CDR3 is CASKTRTGSPDYEQYF. The DNA for the CDR3 is TGTGCCAGTAAAACGAGGACAGGTTCCCCCGACTACGAGCAGTACTTC.

This chain connects TRBV9 to TRBJ2-3, with 9 bases matching TRBD1. The CDR3 has 15 amino acids. V lost 5 bases to trimming and J lost 1 base; unmatched junction nucleotides: 5. Germline-derived CDR1 and CDR2 are SGDLS and YYNGEE. The CDR3 reads CASRGRTGGTDTQYF. As DNA, the CDR3 is TGTGCCAGCAGGGGAAGGACAGGGGGCACAGATACGCAGTATTTT.

This chain connects TRBV7-6 to TRBJ1-4; maybe TRBD1 (6 bases). Germline CDR1 reads SGHVS; CDR2 reads FNYEAQ. Trimming took 5 bases from V and 7 from J, leaving 11 bases between them. The CDR3 extends over 13 amino acids. CDR3 loop: CASSPTGFEKLFF. The CDR3 DNA sequence: TGTGCCAGCAGCCCCACAGGGTTTGAAAAACTGTTTTTT.

This clone has a handful of counts. Written as DNA, the CDR3 is TGTGCCTGGAGCCGGGAGGGCGAGCAGTACTTC. As protein: CAWSREGEQYF. The chain carries TRBV30 and TRBJ2-7; 8 bases fit TRBD2. CDR3 size: 11 residues. V lost 3 bases, J lost 6 bases, and 1 base stayed unmatched. Germline values: CDR1 GTSNPN, CDR2 SVGIG (reference sequence).

J is TRBJ2-5 and V is TRBV2; TRBD2 matches at 12 bases. Trimming at V came to 7 bases and at J to 5 bases, leaving 8 bases not matched to a gene. The CDR3 extends over 15 amino acids. CDR1 is SNHLY, CDR2 FYNNEI, per germline. The CDR3 bases are TGTGCCAGCAACCTAGCGGGGGGGGAGGTTGAGACCCAGTACTTC. This sequence encodes CASNLAGGEVETQYF.

The chain joins TRBV6-1 to TRBJ2-5, with D tentatively TRBD1 (6 bases). This CDR3 spans 15 amino acids. Trimming pared 6 bases from V and 0 bases from J, leaving 14 bases between. In germline, CDR1 is MNHNS, CDR2 SASEGT. CDR3 sequence (DNA): TGTGCCAGCAGCATACAGCCAGGGGACCAAGAGACCCAGTACTTC. Translated: CASSIQPGDQETQYF.

The chain uses TRBV5-4 and TRBJ2-7, with 10 bases that match TRBD2. Trimming took 4 bases from V and 5 from J; bases not matched to a gene: 6. The germline gives CDR1 SGHNT, CDR2 YYREEE (reference sequence). The CDR3 is 14 residues long. The CDR3 sequence is CASSGSGGLDEQYF. The CDR3, as DNA: TGTGCCAGCAGCGGTAGCGGGGGGCTGGACGAGCAGTACTTC.

The chain uses TRBV7-2 and TRBJ2-7, with 8 bases matching TRBD2. The V gene end was trimmed by 1 base and the J gene end by 3 bases; junction bases not matched to a gene: 2. CDR1 and CDR2 from the germline V gene are SGHTA and FQGNSA. The CDR3 runs to 14 residues. In DNA form, the CDR3 reads TGTGCCAGCAGCTTAGACCGGGGGGGCTACGAGCAGTACTTC. This gives the protein CASSLDRGGYEQYF.

V usage is TRBV11-3 and J usage is TRBJ1-6; the match to TRBD1 covers 7 bases. The CDR3 runs to 14 residues. Germline loops: CDR1 SGHNT, CDR2 YENEEA. The trim removed 4 bases at V and 6 bases at J, leaving 3 bases unmatched. Written as DNA, the CDR3 is TGTGCCAGCAGCTATGGGACAGCTAATTCACCCCTCCACTTT. It specifies CASSYGTANSPLHF.

The chain carries TRBV13 and TRBJ1-5, with 11 bases aligning to TRBD1. Germline V gene sequence: CDR1 PRHDT, CDR2 FYEKMQ (reference sequence). The length of the CDR3 is 20 residues. J lost 0 bases, V lost 5 bases, and 15 bases had no gene match. The CDR3 nucleotides are TGTGCCAGCAGCCTAAGAGCCGGGACAGGGGGATTATATAGCAATCAGCCCCAGCATTTT. Translated, it gives CASSLRAGTGGLYSNQPQHF.